The 25 T cell receptor beta chains presented below share a single source sample, sequenced in a study of blood T cells in healthy people across ages. Primed by a sample-barcoded 5' primer and a J-beta primer mix, a second PCR proceeded for about 6 to 11 cycles. TCRdb fed the 5' RACE reads into MiXCR, producing one record per CDR3 protein. This sample has 950,000 to 1,200,000 distinct CDR3 sequences, with under 40% found just once. Sequencing input: blood. The receptors here all came from a man aged 18 to 30 in good health.

V gene TRBV20-1 combines with J gene TRBJ2-1; TRBD1 matches at 9 bases. From germline, CDR1 is DFQATT and CDR2 SNEGSKA (reference sequence). V trimming: 7 bases; J trimming: 5 bases; junction bases outside the gene matches: 15. The CDR3 has 16 residues. CDR3 sequence reads: CSGTEGTGQIHNEQFF. The CDR3 DNA reads TGCAGTGGAACTGAAGGGACAGGGCAGATACACAATGAGCAGTTCTTC.

This chain's CDR3 is CASSVGTSGNTIYF. CDR3 sequence (DNA): TGTGCCAGCAGCGTAGGGACCTCTGGAAACACCATATATTTT. This sequence joins TRBV9 and TRBJ1-3; D not resolved. Trimming left V 0 bases short and J 0 bases short, with 4 bases between. Germline V lookup: CDR1 SGDLS, CDR2 YYNGEE. The CDR3 totals 14 residues.

The chain carries TRBV7-6 and TRBJ2-5; D unresolved. Germline values: CDR1 SGHVS, CDR2 FNYEAQ. V was clipped by 5 bases and J by 2 bases, with 24 bases between them. The CDR3 spans 18 residues. In DNA, the CDR3 is TGTGCCAGCAGCCAGCCTGTGATGCGTACAAAAATTCAAGAGACCCAGTACTTC. Amino acids: CASSQPVMRTKIQETQYF.

V is TRBV20-1 and J is TRBJ1-2; the match to TRBD1 covers 7 bases. Germline V gives CDR1 DFQATT, CDR2 SNEGSKA (reference sequence). This CDR3 spans 13 amino acids. V lost 6 bases, J lost 7 bases, and 11 bases stayed unmatched. The CDR3 region is CSAEDSRGAGYTF. CDR3 bases: TGCAGTGCCGAGGATAGCAGGGGGGCTGGCTACACCTTC.

This clonotype was observed once. The chain is built from TRBV6-5 and TRBJ1-1; D call uncertain. Germline loops: CDR1 MNHEY, CDR2 SVGAGI. The CDR3 extends over 15 amino acids. The ends were cut back, 0 bases at V and 3 bases at J, with 11 bases in the middle. The CDR3 nucleotides read TGTGCCAGCAGTTACTCGGGTCGGCGGGACACTGAAGCTTTCTTT. Encoded protein: CASSYSGRRDTEAFF.

The chain uses TRBV7-3 and TRBJ2-4; D is possibly TRBD2 (7 bases). The germline V gene encodes CDR1 SGHTA and CDR2 FQGTGA. The V end lost 1 base, the J end lost 1 base, and 11 bases lay between the germline ends. This CDR3 comprises 16 residues. The CDR3 nucleotides are TGTGCCAGCAGCTTAAACGGGGGGCGCGCCAAAAACATTCAGTACTTC. This codes for CASSLNGGRAKNIQYF. Complete variable domain (other parts from reference TRBV7-3 and TRBJ2-4): GAGVSQTPSNKVTEKGKYVELRCDPISGHTALYWYRQSLGQGPEFLIYFQGTGAADDSGLPNDRFFAVRPEGSVSTLKIQRTERGDSAVYLCASSLNGGRAKNIQYFGAGTRLSVL.

The V and J genes are TRBV2 and TRBJ1-1; no firm D call. Germline values: CDR1 SNHLY, CDR2 FYNNEI. V lost 3 bases, J lost 3 bases, and 8 bases lay in between. The CDR3 sequence is 13 residues long. The CDR3 is CASSESGYTEAFF. CDR3 nucleotide sequence: TGTGCCAGCAGTGAGTCGGGATACACTGAAGCTTTCTTT.

The chain is built from TRBV12-3 or TRBV12-4 and TRBJ1-2; the match to TRBD1 covers 10 bases. V was clipped by 5 bases and J by 6 bases; unmatched bases: 12. This CDR3 has 16 residues. CDR3 sequence (DNA): TGTGCCAGCAGTGCATCGGGACAGGGGCTTTTACATGGCTACACCTTC. It codes for CASSASGQGLLHGYTF.

The V and J genes are TRBV6-6 and TRBJ1-2; D ambiguous. The CDR3 has 14 residues. From germline, CDR1 is MNHNY and CDR2 SVGAGI (reference sequence). V was pared by 2 bases and J by 2 bases, with 9 bases between. The CDR3 spells CASSYPDGNYGYTF. CDR3 DNA sequence: TGTGCCAGCAGTTACCCCGACGGGAACTATGGCTACACCTTC.

This clonotype was found a few times. The J gene is TRBJ1-5, the V gene TRBV28, with D uncertain. V was cut by 3 bases and J by 5 bases, with 14 bases left in between. CDR1 MDHEN and CDR2 SYDVKM come from the germline V gene. There are 15 residues in the CDR3. The CDR3 nucleotides read TGTGCCAGCAGTTTGGCCCCCCCGAGAGATCAGCCCCAGCATTTT. Translated: CASSLAPPRDQPQHF.

This clonotype was detected only a few times. V gene TRBV6-2 or TRBV6-3 combines with J gene TRBJ2-5; D is perhaps TRBD1 or TRBD2 (5 bases each). CDR1 and CDR2 (germline): MNHEY, SVGEGT. The CDR3 contains 16 residues. V shed 0 bases and J shed 1 base, with 12 bases lying between them. CDR3 region: CASSYSMERGQETQYF. Here the CDR3 DNA reads TGTGCCAGCAGTTACTCGATGGAGAGGGGCCAAGAGACCCAGTACTTC.

Points on this clonotype: One junction end does not reproduce the germline sequence, and a read error may be involved. The rearrangement uses TRBV12-3 or TRBV12-4 and TRBJ1-6; 7 nucleotides align to TRBD1. The length of the CDR3 is 14 residues. CDR3 sequence (DNA): TGTGCCAGCGGTTTGGGCAGGGGGAATTCACCCCTCCACTTT. The encoded protein is CASGLGRGNSPLHF.

V and J are TRBV5-1 and TRBJ1-3, with no clear D. The V gene lost 0 bases and the J gene lost 0 bases, with 16 bases spanning the gap. This CDR3 is built from 18 residues. Germline V gene sequence: CDR1 SGHRS, CDR2 YFSETQ. The CDR3 region has the DNA TGCGCCAGCAGCTTGGCCGGAGCGTCCGAGAGCTCTGGAAACACCATATATTTT. Translating gives CASSLAGASESSGNTIYF.

The V call is TRBV9, the J call TRBJ2-5; 7 bases are shared with TRBD1. CDR1 is SGDLS and CDR2 is YYNGEE in the germline V gene. V shed 4 bases and J 11 bases; nucleotides not matched to a gene: 17. CDR3 length: 15 amino acids. DNA of the CDR3: TGTGCCAGCAGCCTCACAGGGGATGGCTACAATGAGCAGTACTTC. Its translation: CASSLTGDGYNEQYF.

The chain links TRBV7-9 to TRBJ1-1, with D uncertain. Trimming removed 7 bases at V and 4 bases at J, with 16 bases between. This CDR3 is 14 amino acids long. CDR1 and CDR2 (germline): SEHNR, FQNEAQ (reference sequence). The CDR3: CASTEVVGGTEAFF. The CDR3 DNA sequence: TGTGCCAGCACTGAAGTAGTGGGTGGCACTGAAGCTTTCTTT.

In this sample, this clonotype turned up many times. The chain employs TRBV5-1 and TRBJ2-3; D unclear. The length of the CDR3 is 15 residues. CDR1 and CDR2 (germline): SGHRS, YFSETQ. The germline V and J ends were trimmed by 6 bases and 2 bases, with 16 bases remaining between them. CDR3 sequence reads: CASTEIRTTTDTQYF. The CDR3, as DNA: TGCGCCAGCACTGAAATCCGGACCACCACAGATACGCAGTATTTT.

This clonotype was seen more than once but under ten times. The CDR3 here is CASRRLGTANYGYTF. CDR3 DNA sequence: TGTGCCAGCAGAAGATTGGGCACCGCTAACTATGGCTACACCTTC. V usage is TRBV27 and J usage is TRBJ1-2; D remains ambiguous. Germline V gene data show CDR1 as MNHEY and CDR2 as SMNVEV (reference sequence). This CDR3 has 15 amino acids. V gave up 6 bases and J gave up 0 bases, with 14 bases separating them.

This clonotype showed up just a few times. The chain recombines TRBV12-3 or TRBV12-4 with TRBJ1-4; D call uncertain. V lost 3 bases and J 4 bases, leaving 12 bases between the germline ends. This CDR3 spans 15 amino acids. The DNA for the CDR3 is TGTGCCAGCAGTTTTTCTCCCCAGTATAATGAAAAACTGTTTTTT. This translates into CASSFSPQYNEKLFF.

This clonotype was seen more than once but under ten times. V is TRBV28 and J is TRBJ2-3, with 7 bases fitting TRBD2. In germline, CDR1 is MDHEN, CDR2 SYDVKM. The trim removed 2 bases at V and 3 bases at J, leaving 5 bases unmatched. The CDR3 is 15 amino acids. The chain's CDR3 is CASSLSLAVTDTQYF. The CDR3 nucleotides are TGTGCCAGCAGTTTAAGCCTAGCGGTGACAGATACGCAGTATTTT. Using reference TRBV28 and TRBJ2-3 for the parts outside the CDR3, the full variable domain is DVKVTQSSRYLVKRTGEKVFLECVQDMDHENMFWYRQDPGLGLRLIYFSYDVKMKEKGDIPEGYSVSREKKERFSLILESASTNQTSMYLCASSLSLAVTDTQYFGPGTRLTVL.

The rearrangement uses TRBV4-1 and TRBJ2-5, with TRBD1 as a possible D gene (5 bases). Germline V lookup: CDR1 MGHRA, CDR2 YSYEKL. V shed 4 bases and J shed 5 bases, with 17 bases lying between them. CDR3 length: 15 residues. The CDR3 sequence is CASSRIGAPGETQYF. The CDR3 bases are TGCGCCAGCAGCCGAATTGGGGCTCCCGGGGAGACCCAGTACTTC.

This clonotype has just one count. The chain joins TRBV15 to TRBJ1-5; the D is unclear. The CDR3 covers 16 residues. Trimming left V 0 bases short and J 2 bases short, with 11 bases between. Germline V gene sequence: CDR1 LNHNV, CDR2 YYDKDF (reference sequence). The CDR3 DNA reads TGTGCCACCAGCAGAGATATCCAGACCCGCAATCAGCCCCAGCATTTT. Protein: CATSRDIQTRNQPQHF.

The CDR3 DNA follows: TGTGCCAGCAGTTTAATCTCCCCTGGACAGCGTGGGTATAATGAGCAGTACTTC. Protein: CASSLISPGQRGYNEQYF. The rearrangement uses TRBV28 and TRBJ2-7, with D perhaps TRBD1 (6 bases). Germline V gene lookup returns CDR1 MDHEN and CDR2 SYDVKM. Deletions cut 2 bases from V and 7 bases from J, with 27 bases between. CDR3 length: 18 residues.

As for this clonotype: Germline is not matched at one junction end, which may reflect a read error. This chain connects TRBV12-3 or TRBV12-4 to TRBJ2-5, with a weak D call TRBD1 (5 bases). This CDR3 is 13 amino acids long. The DNA of the CDR3 is TGTGTCAGCAGCCGACAGCCTCAAGAGACCCAGTACTTC. It is translated as CVSSRQPQETQYF.

The chain couples TRBV27 to TRBJ2-5, with TRBD2 matching 10 bases. The germline CDR1 and CDR2 sequences are MNHEY and SMNVEV (reference sequence). The CDR3 runs to 16 residues. V trimming: 1 base; J trimming: 5 bases; junction bases outside the gene matches: 7. For the CDR3, the DNA is TGTGCCAGCAGTTTATTCCCCAGCGGGAGGGCCGAGACCCAGTACTTC. Residues: CASSLFPSGRAETQYF.

A few counts support this clonotype. This chain connects TRBV20-1 to TRBJ2-1; D possibly matches TRBD1 or TRBD2 (5 bases each). Between the trimmed V and J ends, which lost 5 bases and 6 bases, there was a span of 17 bases. Per the germline V gene, CDR1 is DFQATT and CDR2 is SNEGSKA (reference sequence). The CDR3 contains 14 residues. The CDR3, as DNA: TGCAGTGCTTCGGTCCAACTTGGGGGCAATGAGCAGTTCTTC. Its protein is CSASVQLGGNEQFF.